This TCR beta chain was recorded in a study of cytomegalovirus exposure and HLA in healthy donors. Looked up from germline, CDR1 is SGHAT and CDR2 is FQNNGV. The CDR3 length is 16 residues. The V and J ends lost 8 bases and 4 bases, in that order; junction bases with no gene match: 14. Concerning this clone: Its antigen is unidentified.

Both 60 Vbeta primers and 13 Jbeta primers went into the PCR. Data came from immunoSEQ multiplex PCR; TCRdb stores just in-frame clones and leaves some out. The table shows around 150,000 clones, with roughly 75% occurring only once. Study-level findings and limits: Accurate prediction of most subjects' HLA-A and HLA-B alleles from TCR beta sequences was reported. A later analysis appeared to link common viral pathogens to several of the most significant clusters. Another analysis was done later, and it associated around 16,000 TCR beta sequences with HLA alleles at 0.05 false discovery rate. Cytomegalovirus-associated status was assigned to 150 or so TCR beta chains.

The sample was PBMCs. The sequence derives from a man aged 30 to 45 in good health. The V gene is TRBV11-2, the J gene TRBJ2-7; TRBD2 agrees at 10 bases. The CDR3 DNA sequence: TGTGCCAGCTCCCCGGTGAGTCTAGCGGGAGAATACGAGCAGTACTTC. Translation gives CASSPVSLAGEYEQYF.